The 21 T cell receptor beta chains listed next were all sequenced from one sample in a study of blood T cell repertoires in COVID-19. Using immunoSEQ multiplex PCR, the repertoire was profiled, and TCRdb retains in-frame clones only, with some absent. The sample yields 400,000 to 450,000 clones, about 91% seen once. Sequencing input: peripheral blood. Receptors originate from a woman between 40 and 50 years old with COVID-19, enrolled during active disease.

The V and J genes are TRBV4-2 and TRBJ2-7, with TRBD1 matching 7 bases. The CDR3 is 14 amino acids. The junction had 6 bases not matched to a gene; V was cut back by 4 bases and J by 3 bases. Germline CDR1 is LGHNA and CDR2 is YNFKEQ. CDR3 DNA: TGTGCCAGCAGCCCTTGGACAGGTTTCTACGAGCAGTACTTC. This encodes CASSPWTGFYEQYF.

The rearrangement joins TRBV14 to TRBJ1-1, with 8 bases identical to TRBD1. This CDR3 comprises 18 residues. V lost 0 bases and J lost 5; bases outside the gene matches: 14. Germline V gene lookup returns CDR1 SGHDN and CDR2 FVKESK. The CDR3 DNA sequence: TGTGCCAGCAGCCAAGATCTACCGCGGACAGGGCGTATGACTGAAGCTTTCTTT. This sequence encodes CASSQDLPRTGRMTEAFF.

V and J are TRBV7-8 and TRBJ2-2, with 9 positions matching TRBD2. J lost 3 bases, V lost 5 bases, and 13 bases had no gene match. Germline V gene data show CDR1 as SGHVS and CDR2 as FQNEAQ. The CDR3 runs 18 residues. The CDR3: CASSMGLLRGGDTGELFF. The CDR3, as DNA: TGTGCCAGCAGCATGGGTCTTTTGCGGGGGGGCGACACCGGGGAGCTGTTTTTT.

This chain joins TRBV19 and TRBJ1-1; no clear D. CDR3 length: 14 amino acids. Trimming pared 3 bases from V and 4 bases from J, leaving 12 bases between. Per germline, CDR1 LNHDA and CDR2 SQIVND (reference sequence). CDR3 bases: TGTGCCAGTAGTATGGTCACATCAGGCACTGAAGCTTTCTTT. Its translation: CASSMVTSGTEAFF.

V is TRBV6-5 and J is TRBJ1-1; 7 nucleotides agree with TRBD1. The CDR3 runs to 14 residues. Germline values: CDR1 MNHEY, CDR2 SVGAGI. V trimming: 6 bases; J trimming: 0 bases; junction bases outside the gene matches: 4. CDR3: CASRPGTVNTEAFF. In nucleotides, the CDR3 is TGTGCCAGCAGGCCGGGGACAGTGAACACTGAAGCTTTCTTT.

This clone was counted only a few times. This chain connects TRBV3-1 (or the pseudogene TRBV3-2) to TRBJ2-3; 9 nucleotides match TRBD2. Per the germline V gene, CDR1 is LGHDT and CDR2 is YNNKEL (reference sequence). This CDR3 has 15 residues. V trimming: 5 bases; J trimming: 2 bases; junction bases outside the gene matches: 5. CDR3 nucleotides: TGTGCCAGCAGCTCGGGACTAGCTTACACAGATACGCAGTATTTT. Its translation is CASSSGLAYTDTQYF.

The V call is TRBV7-6, the J call TRBJ2-1; 10 positions match TRBD1. Germline V gene lookup returns CDR1 SGHVS and CDR2 FNYEAQ. V lost 6 bases, J lost 6 bases, and 20 bases stayed unmatched. The CDR3 sequence is 19 residues long. The CDR3 protein is CASSSPGQGTLLPPNEQFF. The CDR3 nucleotides read TGTGCCAGCAGTTCCCCGGGACAGGGGACCCTACTACCTCCCAATGAGCAGTTCTTC.

This clone has only one observation. The chain has TRBV14 and TRBJ1-2, with 7 bases aligning to TRBD1. The CDR3 contains 15 residues. V was pared by 1 base and J by 11 bases, with 13 bases of the junction left unmatched. CDR1 and CDR2 from the germline V gene are SGHDN and FVKESK. This chain's CDR3 is CASSQASGQVVLYTF. For the CDR3, the DNA is TGTGCCAGCAGCCAAGCCAGTGGACAGGTTGTTCTGTACACCTTC.

The chain links TRBV7-9 to TRBJ1-1, with D possibly matching TRBD1 (5 bases). The V gene lost 5 bases and the J gene lost 0 bases, with 22 bases spanning the gap. Germline V gives CDR1 SEHNR, CDR2 FQNEAQ (reference sequence). This CDR3 is 18 amino acids long. In nucleotides, the CDR3 is TGTGCCAGCAGCCTCAAAGTGGGGGGATCGAGCTTGAACACTGAAGCTTTCTTT. This gives the protein CASSLKVGGSSLNTEAFF.

This clone was counted only a few times. The J gene is TRBJ2-7, the V gene TRBV14; tentatively, D is TRBD2 (5 bases). CDR1 is SGHDN, CDR2 FVKESK, per germline. Trimming pared 4 bases from V and 0 bases from J, leaving 13 bases between. This CDR3 region has 15 residues. CDR3 DNA: TGTGCCAGCAGCCCCCCGGGGATCCCCTCCTACGAGCAGTACTTC. This gives the protein CASSPPGIPSYEQYF.

The table lists this clone with a count of one. Compared with germline, one end of the junction differs, possibly owing to a read error. The V and J genes are TRBV7-7 and TRBJ2-7, with D tentatively TRBD1 (6 bases). Germline-derived CDR1 and CDR2 are SSHAT and FNYEAQ (reference sequence). CDR3 length: 14 amino acids. CDR3 protein: CASSTDRTSYEQYF. DNA for the CDR3: TGTGCTAGCAGCACAGACAGGACTTCCTACGAGCAGTACTTC.

The chain carries TRBV5-1 and TRBJ1-2, with D possibly matching TRBD1 (6 bases). Germline-derived CDR1 and CDR2 are SGHRS and YFSETQ. The germline V and J ends were trimmed by 5 bases and 5 bases, with 13 bases remaining between them. The CDR3 is 13 amino acids. Here the CDR3 DNA reads TGCGCCAGCAGACCGGACAGCGTGTATGGCTACACCTTC. Translated, it gives CASRPDSVYGYTF.

The genes are TRBV7-9 and TRBJ2-5; the match to TRBD1 covers 7 bases. The CDR3 consists of 15 residues. V gave up 5 bases and J gave up 4 bases; unmatched junction bases: 10. The germline gives CDR1 SEHNR, CDR2 FQNEAQ (reference sequence). DNA of the CDR3: TGTGCCAGCAGCCCCAGGGACAGTCGCGGAGAGACCCAGTACTTC. It encodes CASSPRDSRGETQYF.

This sequence joins TRBV28 and TRBJ1-2; 7 bases fit TRBD1. The J segment lost 4 bases and the V segment lost 6 bases, leaving 11 bases of the junction unmatched. Germline CDR1 MDHEN, CDR2 SYDVKM. The CDR3 runs 15 residues. The CDR3 is CASRPTQGRGYGYTF. The CDR3 DNA reads as TGTGCCAGCAGACCCACACAGGGGAGAGGCTATGGCTACACCTTC.

V usage is TRBV7-3 and J usage is TRBJ1-2; 8 nucleotides align to TRBD1. From germline, CDR1 is SGHTA and CDR2 FQGTGA. There are 13 residues in the CDR3. V lost 2 bases and J lost 6; bases outside the gene matches: 2. In DNA form, the CDR3 reads TGTGCCAGCAGCTTAGGACAGGGACATGGCTACACCTTC. This gives the protein CASSLGQGHGYTF.

The J gene is TRBJ2-7, the V gene TRBV7-2, with 8 bases identical to TRBD1. The germline V gene has CDR1 SGHTA and CDR2 FQGNSA. Trimming cost V 5 bases and J 6 bases; bases outside gene matches: 12. This CDR3 region has 15 residues. CDR3 in amino acids: CASSPDRASPSEQYF. As DNA, the CDR3 is TGTGCCAGCAGCCCGGACAGGGCCTCCCCTAGCGAGCAGTACTTC.

The chain links TRBV11-2 to TRBJ2-1; 10 nucleotides align to TRBD1. J gave up 6 bases and V 2 bases, and 10 bases lay outside the gene matches. The CDR3 spans 17 residues. Germline V gene data show CDR1 as SGHAT and CDR2 as FQNNGV. CDR3 in amino acids: CASSLQWGQGNRNEQFF. In nucleotides, the CDR3 is TGTGCCAGCAGCTTACAATGGGGACAGGGGAACCGCAATGAGCAGTTCTTC.

The chain carries TRBV4-3 and TRBJ2-2; D might be TRBD1 (6 bases). This CDR3 region has 15 residues. V was shortened by 4 bases and J by 3 bases, with 12 bases between the two germline ends. CDR1 and CDR2 (germline): LGHNA, YSLEER. The CDR3 sequence: CASSPIRGYTGELFF. Written as DNA, the CDR3 is TGCGCCAGCAGCCCTATTAGGGGGTACACCGGGGAGCTGTTTTTT.

The chain uses TRBV30 and TRBJ1-1; 11 bases fit TRBD1. The CDR3 is made up of 14 amino acids. The junction had 6 bases not matched to a gene; V was cut back by 4 bases and J by 5 bases. Germline-derived CDR1 and CDR2 are GTSNPN and SVGIG (reference sequence). CDR3 in DNA: TGTGCCTGGAAAAGGGACAGGGGGTGGACTGAAGCTTTCTTT. Its translation is CAWKRDRGWTEAFF. The variable domain in full, completed from reference TRBV30 and TRBJ1-1, reads SQTIHQWPATLVQPVGSPLSLECTVEGTSNPNLYWYRQAAGRGLQLLFYSVGIGQISSEVPQNLSASRPQDRQFILSSKKLLLSDSGFYLCAWKRDRGWTEAFFGQGTRLTVV.

The V call is TRBV18, the J call TRBJ1-1; TRBD1 might be the D (6 bases). The CDR3 sequence is 13 residues long. V lost 2 bases, J lost 5 bases, and 9 bases lay in between. Germline V CDR1 and CDR2: KGHSH, LQKENI. The CDR3 region is CASSPRTETEAFF. Written as DNA, the CDR3 is TGTGCCAGCTCACCAAGGACAGAGACTGAAGCTTTCTTT. Full variable domain (rest looked up from reference TRBV18 and TRBJ1-1): NAGVMQNPRHLVRRRGQEARLRCSPMKGHSHVYWYRQLPEEGLKFMVYLQKENIIDESGMPKERFSAEFPKEGPSILRIQQVVRGDSAAYFCASSPRTETEAFFGQGTRLTVV.

The CDR3 nucleotides are TGTGCCAGCAGTCGGGACTCTCTAAGCTCCTACGAGCAGTACTTC. It codes for CASSRDSLSSYEQYF. The gene calls are TRBV28 and TRBJ2-7; D might be TRBD2 (6 bases). V shed 5 bases and J shed 0 bases, with 14 bases lying between them. CDR1 MDHEN and CDR2 SYDVKM come from the germline V gene. The CDR3 extends over 15 amino acids.